The rows below give T cell receptor beta chains drawn from one sample of a study of CD8 T cells in Susac syndrome. TCRdb processed the immunoSEQ multiplex PCR reads anew with MiXCR; each CDR3 protein has one entry. Counted here are 120,000 to 150,000 distinct CDR3 sequences, 95% occurring once; the ten biggest clones make up 0.065% to 0.095%. Sequencing was carried out using CD4+ T cells from PBMCs. The receptors shown here come from a human donor with Susac syndrome. Each CDR3 is given with its conserved first and last residue. The D gene is left open where the match is weak. Part of the rows lack a size; the others show once, few, many or a class for expanded clones.

v_gene: TRBV4-1
j_gene: TRBJ2-3
abundance: once
d_gene: TRBD2
CDR3nt: TGCGCCAGCAGCCAAGGCCAGGGACTAGCGGGGGGGGCAGATACGCAGTATTTT
CDR3aa: CASSQGQGLAGGADTQYF

v_gene: TRBV6-6
j_gene: TRBJ2-3
abundance: .
d_gene: .
CDR3nt: TGTGCCAGCAGTCATCCCGGGACGGTCACAGATACGCAGTATTTT
CDR3aa: CASSHPGTVTDTQYF

v_gene: TRBV4-1
j_gene: TRBJ1-5
abundance: .
d_gene: TRBD1
CDR3nt: TGCGCCAGCAGCCAAGTCCTGGGGGGGACAGGAAGATATAGCAATCAGCCCCAGCATTTT
CDR3aa: CASSQVLGGTGRYSNQPQHF

v_gene: TRBV9
j_gene: TRBJ2-5
abundance: once
d_gene: .
CDR3nt: TGTGCCAGCAGCGGAGGGCCCCAGGAGACACTCCAAGAGACCCAGTACTTC
CDR3aa: CASSGGPQETLQETQYF

v_gene: TRBV20-1
j_gene: TRBJ1-1
abundance: .
d_gene: TRBD1
CDR3nt: TGCAGTGCCGGGGACAGACAAGAAGCTTTCTTT
CDR3aa: CSAGDRQEAFF

v_gene: TRBV20-1
j_gene: TRBJ1-1
abundance: .
d_gene: .
CDR3nt: TGCAGTGGGATGGGGTCGGGGAACACTGAAGCTTTCTTT
CDR3aa: CSGMGSGNTEAFF

v_gene: TRBV4-1
j_gene: TRBJ2-1
abundance: .
d_gene: TRBD1
CDR3nt: TGCGCCAGCAGCCATCCGGGACAGGGCCGTGGTGAGCAGTTCTTC
CDR3aa: CASSHPGQGRGEQFF

v_gene: TRBV29-1
j_gene: TRBJ1-1
abundance: .
d_gene: .
CDR3nt: TGCAGCGTCTTACAGGGAGTAAGGACTGAAGCTTTCTTT
CDR3aa: CSVLQGVRTEAFF

v_gene: TRBV25-1
j_gene: TRBJ2-7
abundance: .
d_gene: .
CDR3nt: TGTGCCAGCGCGGGGGCCGCCTACGAGCAGTACTTC
CDR3aa: CASAGAAYEQYF

v_gene: TRBV9
j_gene: TRBJ2-1
abundance: once
d_gene: .
CDR3nt: TGTGCCAGCACTGTAGGATCCTACAATGAGCAGTTCTTC
CDR3aa: CASTVGSYNEQFF

v_gene: TRBV5-6
j_gene: TRBJ2-7
abundance: .
d_gene: TRBD2
CDR3nt: TGTGCCAGCAGCTTCGGCCTAGCGGGGATGTACGAGCAGTACTTC
CDR3aa: CASSFGLAGMYEQYF

v_gene: TRBV20-1
j_gene: TRBJ2-5
abundance: .
d_gene: .
CDR3nt: TGCAGTGCCCCTCCCTCAGGAGTCCAAGAGACCCAGTACTTC
CDR3aa: CSAPPSGVQETQYF

v_gene: TRBV20-1
j_gene: TRBJ2-1
abundance: once
d_gene: .
CDR3nt: TGCAGTGCTAGAGACACGGGGGCCTCCTACAATGAGCAGTTCTTC
CDR3aa: CSARDTGASYNEQFF

v_gene: TRBV20-1
j_gene: TRBJ2-2
abundance: .
d_gene: .
CDR3nt: TGCAGTGCTGAAAGCGGGAACACCGGGGAGCTGTTTTTT
CDR3aa: CSAESGNTGELFF

v_gene: TRBV20-1
j_gene: TRBJ1-1
abundance: .
d_gene: .
CDR3nt: TGCAGTGCGCGTACGGGGACCGGGGCGTACACTGAAGCTTTCTTT
CDR3aa: CSARTGTGAYTEAFF

v_gene: TRBV19
j_gene: TRBJ2-7
abundance: .
d_gene: TRBD2
CDR3nt: TGTGCCAGTAGTATCGGGCGGGGGGCCTACGAGCAGTACTTC
CDR3aa: CASSIGRGAYEQYF

v_gene: TRBV4-1
j_gene: TRBJ2-1
abundance: few
d_gene: .
CDR3nt: TGCGCCAGCAGCCAAGATCGGACGGGAGAGCAGTTCTTC
CDR3aa: CASSQDRTGEQFF

v_gene: TRBV5-4
j_gene: TRBJ2-1
abundance: .
d_gene: TRBD2
CDR3nt: TGTGCCAGCAGCCTCGGACTAGCGGGTTACAATGAGCAGTTCTTC
CDR3aa: CASSLGLAGYNEQFF

v_gene: TRBV5-1
j_gene: TRBJ2-5
abundance: .
d_gene: .
CDR3nt: TGCGCCAGCAGCTCCCCAGGGGCCGCAGTGGAGACCCAGTACTTC
CDR3aa: CASSSPGAAVETQYF

v_gene: TRBV29-1
j_gene: TRBJ2-1
abundance: .
d_gene: TRBD2
CDR3nt: TGCAGCGTCACCTCAGCGGGAGGGCCAGGTAATGAGCAGTTCTTC
CDR3aa: CSVTSAGGPGNEQFF

v_gene: TRBV7-9
j_gene: TRBJ2-5
abundance: .
d_gene: .
CDR3nt: TGTGCCAGCAGCTTAACCGGACACAGGCAAGAGACCCAGTACTTC
CDR3aa: CASSLTGHRQETQYF

v_gene: TRBV4-1
j_gene: TRBJ1-2
abundance: once
d_gene: .
CDR3nt: TGCGCCAGCAGCCAAGACCCCGCGCGGTATGGCTACACCTTC
CDR3aa: CASSQDPARYGYTF

v_gene: TRBV29-1
j_gene: TRBJ2-1
abundance: .
d_gene: .
CDR3nt: TGCAGCGTTGCGCCCCCCCATGAGGCCCAGTTCTTC
CDR3aa: CSVAPPHEAQFF

v_gene: TRBV29-1
j_gene: TRBJ2-2
abundance: .
d_gene: .
CDR3nt: TGCAGCGTTGCTTTTCGGGGTGGCACCGGGGAGCTGTTTTTT
CDR3aa: CSVAFRGGTGELFF

v_gene: TRBV9
j_gene: TRBJ2-1
abundance: .
d_gene: TRBD2
CDR3nt: TGTGCCAGCAGCACCGGACTAGCGGGAGGGGTCCGTTCGCCCCCGAATGAGCAGTTCTTC
CDR3aa: CASSTGLAGGVRSPPNEQFF

v_gene: TRBV13
j_gene: TRBJ2-3
abundance: .
d_gene: .
CDR3nt: TGTGCCAGCAGGGGCTGGCGGTTCACAGATACGCAGTATTTT
CDR3aa: CASRGWRFTDTQYF

v_gene: TRBV25-1
j_gene: TRBJ2-7
abundance: .
d_gene: .
CDR3nt: TGTGCCAGCAGTGCCCAGAGGGGGGCCCGACAGTACTTC
CDR3aa: CASSAQRGARQYF

v_gene: TRBV5-1
j_gene: TRBJ2-1
abundance: .
d_gene: TRBD2
CDR3nt: TGCGCCAGCAAAACTAGCGGGAGAAATGAGCAGTTCTTC
CDR3aa: CASKTSGRNEQFF

v_gene: TRBV25-1
j_gene: TRBJ2-2
abundance: .
d_gene: .
CDR3nt: TGTGCCAGCAGTGAATTCGGCGGAGGGATAGGATTCACCGGGGAGCTGTTTTTT
CDR3aa: CASSEFGGGIGFTGELFF

v_gene: TRBV27
j_gene: TRBJ1-1
abundance: .
d_gene: TRBD1
CDR3nt: TGTGCCAGCAGCCGGCCTGACAGGGGGAAGGGCACTGAAGCTTTCTTT
CDR3aa: CASSRPDRGKGTEAFF

v_gene: TRBV29-1
j_gene: TRBJ1-1
abundance: .
d_gene: .
CDR3nt: TGCAGCGGATCTGACGGAAGAACTGAAGCTTTCTTT
CDR3aa: CSGSDGRTEAFF

v_gene: TRBV9
j_gene: TRBJ2-7
abundance: .
d_gene: .
CDR3nt: TGTGCCAGCAGCGGGACCCCTCACGGACAAACCTACGAGCAGTACTTC
CDR3aa: CASSGTPHGQTYEQYF

v_gene: TRBV15
j_gene: TRBJ2-1
abundance: .
d_gene: .
CDR3nt: TGTGCCACCAGCAGAGAAAGGGAGGATGAGCAGTTCTTC
CDR3aa: CATSREREDEQFF

v_gene: TRBV5-1
j_gene: TRBJ2-2
abundance: .
d_gene: .
CDR3nt: TGCGCCAGCAGCTTTCGGCAGTCTCGGGAGCTGTTTTTT
CDR3aa: CASSFRQSRELFF

v_gene: TRBV19
j_gene: TRBJ2-5
abundance: .
d_gene: .
CDR3nt: TGTGCCAGTAGTGCTCAGCAAGAGACCCAGTACTTC
CDR3aa: CASSAQQETQYF

v_gene: TRBV12-3/TRBV12-4
j_gene: TRBJ2-7
abundance: .
d_gene: TRBD2
CDR3nt: TGTGCCAGCAGTGGGACTAGCATCTCCTACGAGCAGTACTTC
CDR3aa: CASSGTSISYEQYF

v_gene: TRBV18
j_gene: TRBJ2-1
abundance: .
d_gene: .
CDR3nt: TGTGCCAGCTCACACACTAGCAATGAGCAGTTCTTC
CDR3aa: CASSHTSNEQFF

v_gene: TRBV6-1
j_gene: TRBJ1-1
abundance: .
d_gene: .
CDR3nt: TGTGCCAGCAGGGCAGGGGAGGTTGAAGCTTTCTTT
CDR3aa: CASRAGEVEAFF

v_gene: TRBV18
j_gene: TRBJ1-5
abundance: .
d_gene: .
CDR3nt: TGTGCCAGCTCAGATCTAGGATCCGCACATCAGCCCCAGCATTTT
CDR3aa: CASSDLGSAHQPQHF

v_gene: TRBV28
j_gene: TRBJ2-5
abundance: .
d_gene: .
CDR3nt: TGTGCCACCATGTGGGAGACCCAGTACTTC
CDR3aa: CATMWETQYF

v_gene: TRBV5-1
j_gene: TRBJ1-1
abundance: .
d_gene: .
CDR3nt: TGCGCCAGCAGCGTCCTGGGACGGGAACAAAACACTGAAGCTTTCTTT
CDR3aa: CASSVLGREQNTEAFF

v_gene: TRBV12-5
j_gene: TRBJ2-7
abundance: .
d_gene: .
CDR3nt: TGTGCTAGTGGTTTACGGTCTGTTGAGCAGTACTTC
CDR3aa: CASGLRSVEQYF

v_gene: TRBV2
j_gene: TRBJ1-5
abundance: .
d_gene: .
CDR3nt: TGTGCCAGCAGGTACCTGCCGCAGAATCAGCCCCAGCATTTT
CDR3aa: CASRYLPQNQPQHF

v_gene: TRBV6-5
j_gene: TRBJ2-2
abundance: .
d_gene: .
CDR3nt: TGTGCCAGCAGTTCCCCCCCAAACGCAGCGAACACCGGGGAGCTGTTTTTT
CDR3aa: CASSSPPNAANTGELFF

v_gene: TRBV4-1
j_gene: TRBJ2-1
abundance: .
d_gene: TRBD1
CDR3nt: TGCGCCAGCAGCTACGAGGGAACAGGGGGCTCCTACAATGAGCAGTTCTTC
CDR3aa: CASSYEGTGGSYNEQFF

v_gene: TRBV30
j_gene: TRBJ1-5
abundance: .
d_gene: .
CDR3nt: TGTGCCTGGTTACGTCGGTGCCGGACCAATCAGCCCCAGCATTTT
CDR3aa: CAWLRRCRTNQPQHF

v_gene: TRBV6-5
j_gene: TRBJ1-1
abundance: .
d_gene: TRBD1
CDR3nt: TGTGCCAGCAGAACGACAGGGTCCACTGAAGCTTTCTTT
CDR3aa: CASRTTGSTEAFF

v_gene: TRBV28
j_gene: TRBJ2-2
abundance: .
d_gene: .
CDR3nt: TGTGCCAGCACGGTGGGCGGGGAGCTGTTTTTT
CDR3aa: CASTVGGELFF

v_gene: TRBV2
j_gene: TRBJ1-1
abundance: .
d_gene: TRBD1
CDR3nt: TGTGCCAGCACCGGACAGGGGGCCGGTACTGAAGCTTTCTTT
CDR3aa: CASTGQGAGTEAFF

v_gene: TRBV10-2
j_gene: TRBJ2-7
abundance: once
d_gene: .
CDR3nt: TGCGCCAGCAGTGGGCAGACCTACGAGCAGTACTTC
CDR3aa: CASSGQTYEQYF

v_gene: TRBV28
j_gene: TRBJ2-1
abundance: .
d_gene: .
CDR3nt: TGTGCCAGCAGTGAAAGGGGGAGCTCCTACAATGAGCAGTTCTTC
CDR3aa: CASSERGSSYNEQFF

v_gene: TRBV7-9
j_gene: TRBJ2-2
abundance: .
d_gene: .
CDR3nt: TGTGCCAGCAGCTTCAGCTGGGATACCGGGGAGCTGTTTTTT
CDR3aa: CASSFSWDTGELFF

v_gene: TRBV14
j_gene: TRBJ2-7
abundance: .
d_gene: TRBD2
CDR3nt: TGTGCCAGCAGCAAGACTAGCGCTATTGTGCAGCAGTACTTC
CDR3aa: CASSKTSAIVQQYF

v_gene: TRBV9
j_gene: TRBJ2-5
abundance: .
d_gene: TRBD2
CDR3nt: TGTGCCAGCAGCGTAGTATCTAGCGGACAAGAGACCCAGTACTTC
CDR3aa: CASSVVSSGQETQYF

v_gene: TRBV3-1
j_gene: TRBJ2-5
abundance: .
d_gene: TRBD2
CDR3nt: TGTGCCAGCAGCCAACGTAGCGGGGTGGAGACCCAGTACTTC
CDR3aa: CASSQRSGVETQYF